The T cell receptor beta chain described here comes from a study of T cell responses to AZD1222 COVID-19 vaccine. Across the whole study: Second doses were pooled across both intervals (about 4 or about 12 weeks).

Notes on the study in general: Only a handful of AZD1222 recipients, more than 5 in all, had baseline seropositivity. Increases in Spike-specific TCR breadth and depth were seen after two AZD1222 doses. At 160-218 and 743-854, vaccine-associated CD4 TCRs were dominant, and they spanned spike.

Assay: immunoSEQ multiplex PCR; the TCRdb copy retains only in-frame clones and omits some. The repertoire holds fewer than 150,000 clones, with 90% as singletons. In the case of this clone: Its antigen is undetermined.

Germline V lookup: CDR1 MNHEY, CDR2 SVGAGI. V dropped 2 bases and J dropped 6 bases, with 14 bases sitting between them. CDR3 size: 14 residues. The chain carries TRBV6-5 and TRBJ2-7; the D is unclear. This receptor was identified in an adult in good health. The source material was peripheral blood, sampled on day 0 of AZD1222 vaccination. CDR3 DNA sequence: TGTGCCAGCAGTTACGACCAGTGGATTTTCGAGCAGTACTTC. Translation gives CASSYDQWIFEQYF.